These 29 T cell receptor beta chains were all obtained from the same sample, sequenced in a study of pediatric ulcerative colitis. The repertoire was sequenced with immunoSEQ multiplex PCR; TCRdb's copy has only in-frame clones and lacks some. The table includes 10,000 or so clones, 80% to 90% detected once. Sequencing was carried out using blood. These receptors were obtained from a girl between 10 and 17 years old with moderate ulcerative colitis.

The chain couples TRBV23-1 to TRBJ2-7; weak D call: TRBD1 (6 bases). TRBV23-1 is placed among ORFs of uncertain function. V was shortened by 0 bases and J by 7 bases, with 28 bases between the two germline ends. This CDR3 region has 19 residues. The DNA of the CDR3 is TGCGCCAGCAGTCAATCGGGACATCGGGTGAGGCCCAACCGCGTAGAGCAGTACTTC. Encoded protein: CASSQSGHRVRPNRVEQYF.

The chain has TRBV29-1 and TRBJ2-3; 9 bases match TRBD2. The J segment lost 0 bases and the V segment lost 2 bases, leaving 6 bases of the junction unmatched. This CDR3 region has 16 residues. The germline V gene encodes CDR1 SQVTM and CDR2 ANQGSEA. CDR3 in DNA: TGCAGCGTTGAAAGGGGCGGGAGGGGCAGCACAGATACGCAGTATTTT. This codes for CSVERGGRGSTDTQYF.

J is TRBJ2-7 and V is TRBV5-6; TRBD1 matches at 7 bases. Trimming removed 0 bases from V and 4 bases from J; junction bases left unmatched: 7. Germline V gene sequence: CDR1 SGHDT, CDR2 YYEEEE. The CDR3 totals 15 residues. In DNA form, the CDR3 reads TGTGCCAGCAGCTTGGTCGACGGGACAGTATACGAGCAGTACTTC. Protein product: CASSLVDGTVYEQYF.

The chain links TRBV5-1 to TRBJ2-7, with TRBD2 identical over 10 bases. This CDR3 spans 15 amino acids. In germline, CDR1 is SGHRS, CDR2 YFSETQ. The trim removed 4 bases at V and 4 bases at J, leaving 8 bases unmatched. CDR3 coding DNA: TGCGCCAGCAGCCCACAAGCGGGAGGGCCTTACGAGCAGTACTTC. Amino acid sequence: CASSPQAGGPYEQYF.

The CDR3 region has the DNA TGTGCCAGCAGTGAACCACAGGGGGCCTCCCCTGAGTGGGCTTTCTTT. Its protein product is CASSEPQGASPEWAFF. This chain connects TRBV2 to TRBJ1-1, with 9 bases lining up with TRBD1. V gave up 2 bases and J gave up 11 bases; unmatched junction bases: 15. The CDR3 consists of 16 residues. Germline V gene data show CDR1 as SNHLY and CDR2 as FYNNEI. The whole variable domain, filled in from reference TRBV2 and TRBJ1-1, reads EPEVTQTPSHQVTQMGQEVILRCVPISNHLYFYWYRQILGQKVEFLVSFYNNEISEKSEIFDDQFSVERPDGSNFTLKIRSTKLEDSAMYFCASSEPQGASPEWAFFGQGTRLTVV.

The CDR3 DNA reads TGTGCCAGCAGCTCACGACAGGTCAATGAGCAGTTCTTC. It yields the protein CASSSRQVNEQFF. J is TRBJ2-1 and V is TRBV7-2; weak D call: TRBD1 (6 bases). This CDR3 spans 13 amino acids. Trimming took off 4 bases at V and 6 bases at J, with 10 bases between the two ends. CDR1 and CDR2 (germline): SGHTA, FQGNSA.

This chain connects TRBV5-5 to TRBJ2-1, with TRBD1 matching over 8 bases. Germline V gives CDR1 SGHKS, CDR2 YYEKEE (reference sequence). This CDR3 region has 17 residues. The V segment lost 2 bases and the J segment 4 bases; nucleotides outside the gene matches: 11. DNA of the CDR3: TGTGCCAGCAGCTTCGGACAGGGCAGTACCGATTACAATGAGCAGTTCTTC. Translating gives CASSFGQGSTDYNEQFF.

The V gene is TRBV15, the J gene TRBJ1-5; the D is unclear. The CDR3 has 15 residues. V shed 0 bases and J shed 1 base, with 7 bases lying between them. Per the germline V gene, CDR1 is LNHNV and CDR2 is YYDKDF (reference sequence). For the CDR3, the DNA is TGTGCCACCAGCAGAGATCCTGGCAGCAATCAGCCCCAGCATTTT. It codes for CATSRDPGSNQPQHF.

The V gene is TRBV28, the J gene TRBJ2-7; D is undetermined. Germline CDR1 reads MDHEN; CDR2 reads SYDVKM. V was shortened by 9 bases and J by 4 bases, with 13 bases between the two germline ends. The CDR3 contains 12 residues. Written as DNA, the CDR3 is TGTGCCAGTAACTACCGTGGATACGAGCAGTACTTC. This encodes CASNYRGYEQYF.

The chain carries TRBV5-4 and TRBJ2-1, with 8 bases fitting TRBD2. In germline, CDR1 is SGHNT, CDR2 YYREEE (reference sequence). Trimming cost V 5 bases and J 4 bases; bases outside gene matches: 2. The CDR3 is 13 residues long. CDR3 coding DNA: TGTGCCAGCAGACTAGCGGATTACAATGAGCAGTTCTTC. This encodes CASRLADYNEQFF.

This clone was picked up one time. This rearrangement joins TRBV7-8 to TRBJ2-7; D possibly corresponds to TRBD2 (5 bases). V lost 5 bases to trimming and J lost 2 bases, with 13 bases between them. Germline CDR1 is SGHVS and CDR2 is FQNEAQ. The CDR3 is 14 amino acids. This chain's CDR3 is CASSTTWETYEQYF. The CDR3 region has the DNA TGTGCCAGCAGCACGACTTGGGAGACCTACGAGCAGTACTTC.

CDR3 nucleotides: TGTGCCAGCAGTTACTTTAGCTCTTATAGCAATCAGCCCCAGCATTTT. Translation: CASSYFSSYSNQPQHF. This rearrangement joins TRBV6-6 to TRBJ1-5; D is ambiguous. The V gene lost 1 base and the J gene lost 0 bases, with 10 bases spanning the gap. This CDR3 contains 16 residues. Germline CDR1 and CDR2: MNHNY and SVGAGI (reference sequence).

The chain is built from TRBV5-1 and TRBJ2-5; 9 nucleotides match TRBD2. Germline V gene data show CDR1 as SGHRS and CDR2 as YFSETQ. V lost 3 bases and J lost 4; bases outside the gene matches: 7. CDR3 length equals 15 residues. CDR3 sequence (DNA): TGCGCCAGCAGCTCAGTAGCGGGGGTGGGAGAGACCCAGTACTTC. It encodes CASSSVAGVGETQYF.

The gene calls are TRBV2 and TRBJ1-5, with D perhaps matching TRBD1 (6 bases). The germline gives CDR1 SNHLY, CDR2 FYNNEI. The CDR3 length is 14 residues. Trimming removed 5 bases at V and 1 base at J, with 9 bases between. CDR3 residues: CASSRTESNQPQHF. As DNA, the CDR3 is TGTGCCAGCAGTCGGACAGAGAGCAATCAGCCCCAGCATTTT.

The chain couples TRBV14 to TRBJ2-7, with 7 bases identical to TRBD1. The germline V gene has CDR1 SGHDN and CDR2 FVKESK. The J segment lost 6 bases and the V segment lost 0 bases, leaving 2 bases of the junction unmatched. The CDR3 has 13 amino acids. The CDR3 is CASSQETGIEQYF. CDR3 coding DNA: TGTGCCAGCAGCCAAGAGACAGGGATCGAGCAGTACTTC. Variable domain in full (rest from reference TRBV14 and TRBJ2-7): EAGVTQFPSHSVIEKGQTVTLRCDPISGHDNLYWYRRVMGKEIKFLLHFVKESKQDESGMPNNRFLAERTGGTYSTLKVQPAELEDSGVYFCASSQETGIEQYFGPGTRLTVT.

The J gene is TRBJ2-3, the V gene TRBV9; weak D call: TRBD2 (5 bases). The germline CDR1 and CDR2 sequences are SGDLS and YYNGEE. V lost 0 bases to trimming and J lost 6 bases, with 17 bases between them. There are 16 residues in the CDR3. This chain's CDR3 is CASSVARDSAVDTQYF. The CDR3 nucleotides read TGTGCCAGCAGCGTAGCTCGAGATAGCGCGGTTGATACGCAGTATTTT.

This sequence joins TRBV6-1 and TRBJ1-1; D is ambiguous. V was clipped by 6 bases and J by 1 base, with 12 bases between them. The CDR3 contains 14 residues. Germline V gene sequence: CDR1 MNHNS, CDR2 SASEGT. The CDR3: CASRLQWGNTEAFF. Written as DNA, the CDR3 is TGTGCCAGCAGGTTACAGTGGGGGAACACTGAAGCTTTCTTT.

The V gene is TRBV7-3, the J gene TRBJ1-1; 8 positions match TRBD1. Germline V gene sequence: CDR1 SGHTA, CDR2 FQGTGA. V was pared by 5 bases and J by 1 base, with 6 bases of the junction left unmatched. The CDR3 is made up of 15 amino acids. CDR3 coding DNA: TGTGCCAGCAGCCTCCTCGGACAGGGGAACACTGAAGCTTTCTTT. The encoded protein is CASSLLGQGNTEAFF.

This rearrangement joins TRBV6-5 to TRBJ2-3; 11 nucleotides agree with TRBD2. CDR1 and CDR2 from the germline V gene are MNHEY and SVGAGI. Trimming removed 6 bases from V and 1 base from J; junction bases left unmatched: 3. The length of the CDR3 is 15 residues. The CDR3 nucleotides are TGTGCCAGCAGGGGGGGACTAGCGGGCACAGATACGCAGTATTTT. This gives the protein CASRGGLAGTDTQYF.

This clone was detected only a few times. J is TRBJ1-1 and V is TRBV2; D is perhaps TRBD1 (6 bases). The CDR3 totals 15 residues. Per the germline V gene, CDR1 is SNHLY and CDR2 is FYNNEI. V shed 6 bases and J shed 0 bases, with 14 bases lying between them. The CDR3 region has the DNA TGTGCCAGCAGCGTTGAGGGGGATGTGAACACTGAAGCTTTCTTT. Its protein product is CASSVEGDVNTEAFF.

The chain couples TRBV5-6 to TRBJ2-7, with 8 positions matching TRBD1. CDR3 length: 19 amino acids. V was pared by 3 bases and J by 5 bases, with 22 bases of the junction left unmatched. Looked up from germline, CDR1 is SGHDT and CDR2 is YYEEEE. DNA for the CDR3: TGTGCCAGCAGCTCCCCCACGGGCCAGGGGGCCTCAAATTTGGACGAGCAGTACTTC. Protein: CASSSPTGQGASNLDEQYF.

This sequence joins TRBV6-1 and TRBJ1-2, with unresolved D. V was shortened by 4 bases and J by 2 bases, with 11 bases between the two germline ends. This CDR3 region has 14 residues. The germline V gene encodes CDR1 MNHNS and CDR2 SASEGT. The chain's CDR3 is CASSVSGGNYGYTF. CDR3 nucleotide sequence: TGTGCCAGCAGTGTTTCAGGAGGGAACTATGGCTACACCTTC.

This clone was observed a single time. The rearrangement joins TRBV5-6 to TRBJ2-1, with TRBD2 matching 11 bases. The CDR3 covers 15 residues. CDR1 is SGHDT and CDR2 is YYEEEE in the germline V gene. Losses at the gene ends were 2 bases for V and 5 bases for J; bases not matched to a gene: 3. The chain's CDR3 is CASSFSGGAHNEQFF. CDR3 DNA: TGTGCCAGCAGCTTTAGCGGGGGGGCCCACAATGAGCAGTTCTTC.

This clone has just one count. The gene calls are TRBV27 and TRBJ2-5; D could derive from TRBD1 or TRBD2 (5 bases each). CDR1 and CDR2 (germline): MNHEY, SMNVEV (reference sequence). V was clipped by 4 bases and J by 2 bases, with 11 bases between them. The CDR3 extends over 14 amino acids. Here the CDR3 DNA reads TGTGCCAGCAGTTGGGCCGGGGCACAAGAGACCCAGTACTTC. Amino acids: CASSWAGAQETQYF.

The gene calls are TRBV5-5 and TRBJ2-7; TRBD1 might be the D (5 bases). V shed 2 bases and J shed 0 bases, with 9 bases lying between them. Germline V gene sequence: CDR1 SGHKS, CDR2 YYEKEE (reference sequence). This CDR3 spans 14 amino acids. CDR3 sequence: CASSFKDISYEQYF. The CDR3 DNA reads as TGTGCCAGCAGCTTTAAGGACATCTCCTACGAGCAGTACTTC.

V usage is TRBV5-8 and J usage is TRBJ1-3, with D tentatively TRBD1 (5 bases). Trimming cost V 7 bases and J 0 bases, with 11 bases left between them. From germline, CDR1 is SGHTS and CDR2 YDEGEE. This CDR3 spans 14 amino acids. CDR3 residues: CASAGGVSGNTIYF. CDR3 nucleotide sequence: TGTGCCAGCGCGGGGGGAGTCTCTGGAAACACCATATATTTT.

The rearrangement joins TRBV11-2 to TRBJ1-1; D is unclear. The CDR3 consists of 13 residues. V shed 1 base and J shed 6 bases, with 9 bases lying between them. CDR1 is SGHAT and CDR2 is FQNNGV in the germline V gene. The CDR3 DNA reads as TGTGCCAGCAGCTTAGGGGTGGGTTCTGAAGCTTTCTTT. Encoded protein: CASSLGVGSEAFF.

This chain joins TRBV6-1 and TRBJ1-1; D ambiguous. Germline V gives CDR1 MNHNS, CDR2 SASEGT. V dropped 2 bases and J dropped 11 bases, with 21 bases sitting between them. The CDR3 has 15 amino acids. DNA of the CDR3: TGTGCCAGCAGTGAAAGCCCCGCGGACGCAGGAGGGGCTTTCTTT. Translation gives CASSESPADAGGAFF.

This sequence joins TRBV21-1 and TRBJ1-2; the D call of TRBD1 is as the table states it, not checked on the DNA. TRBV21-1 is noted as a pseudogene. CDR3 length equals 14 residues. The CDR3 loop reads CASSPQGPYYGYTF. The CDR3 DNA is TGTGCCAGCAGCCCACAGGGGCCCTACTATGGCTACACCTTC.